This T cell receptor beta chain was captured by sequencing in a study of blood T cell repertoires in COVID-19. For the study at large: PBMCs, B-cell-depleted T cells, or T cells provided the cDNA or gDNA that made up the material.

Using immunoSEQ multiplex PCR, the repertoire was profiled, and TCRdb retains in-frame clones only, with some absent. The repertoire holds about 150,000 clones, with about 80% as singletons. Looked up from germline, CDR1 is MNHEY and CDR2 is SVGEGT. The CDR3 length is 15 residues. The junction had 8 bases not matched to a gene; V was cut back by 4 bases and J by 3 bases. The chain is built from TRBV6-2 or TRBV6-3 and TRBJ1-1, with 7 bases aligning to TRBD1. The source material was peripheral blood. The origin of this receptor is a woman in her sixties or seventies with COVID-19, enrolled during active disease. The CDR3 DNA sequence: TGTGCCAGCAGTTCTCCCAAACAGGGGCACACTGAAGCTTTCTTT. Encoded protein: CASSSPKQGHTEAFF.